This T cell receptor (beta chain) is drawn from a study of blood T cell repertoires in COVID-19. Study as a whole: The United States, Italy and Spain provided the acute and convalescent COVID-19 samples. The analysed material was cDNA or gDNA that came from T cells, B-cell-depleted T cells, or PBMCs.

TCRdb's copy holds only in-frame clones and misses some; the assay was immunoSEQ multiplex PCR. The sample contains 350,000 or so clones, approximately 88% of which appear only once. The CDR3 extends over 13 amino acids. V shed 6 bases and J shed 9 bases, with 12 bases lying between them. Sequencing input: peripheral blood. The sequence was obtained from a woman in her twenties or thirties with COVID-19, enrolled during active disease. The chain recombines TRBV12-3 or TRBV12-4 with TRBJ1-6; weak D call: TRBD1 (6 bases). The chain's CDR3 is CASRRDIVSPLHF. CDR3 coding DNA: TGTGCCAGCAGGAGGGACATAGTTTCACCCCTCCACTTT.